These 7 T cell receptor beta chains originate from one sample sequenced in a study of patients and donors after allogeneic stem cell transplantation. Via MiXCR, TCRdb re-called the RT-PCR reads, giving one row per CDR3 protein. The sample yields about 11,000 distinct CDR3 sequences, roughly a fifth seen once. Specimen: blood, either unsorted or a sorted T cell fraction (not recorded which). Source of these receptors: a human donor who was either an allogeneic HSCT recipient or a stem cell or donor lymphocyte infusion donor (not recorded which). It is not recorded whose cells these are; they may come from a transplant donor.

This clonotype was recorded a few times. This rearrangement joins TRBV5-6 to TRBJ1-2, with 9 bases that match TRBD1. CDR3 length: 13 residues. The J segment lost 4 bases and the V segment lost 7 bases, leaving 5 bases of the junction unmatched. Germline CDR1 and CDR2: SGHDT and YYEEEE. CDR3 DNA sequence: TGTGCCAGCCTACTACAGGGGGCCTATGGCTACACCTTC. This gives the protein CASLLQGAYGYTF. Complete variable domain (other parts from reference TRBV5-6 and TRBJ1-2): DAGVTQSPTHLIKTRGQQVTLRCSPKSGHDTVSWYQQALGQGPQFIFQYYEEEERQRGNFPDRFSGHQFPNYSSELNVNALLLGDSALYLCASLLQGAYGYTFGSGTRLTVV.

The chain combines TRBV5-1 with TRBJ2-7; D may be TRBD1 (7 bases). The CDR3 loop spans 14 amino acids. Trimming removed 2 bases from V and 6 bases from J, with 15 bases in between. The germline V gene has CDR1 SGHRS and CDR2 YFSETQ. The CDR3 loop reads CASSLRQGGVEQYF. The CDR3 DNA is TGCGCCAGCAGCTTAAGGCAGGGGGGCGTCGAGCAGTACTTC.

This clonotype was recorded a few times. The gene calls are TRBV12-5 and TRBJ1-5, with D possibly being TRBD1 (6 bases). V was pared by 1 base and J by 7 bases, with 8 bases between. This CDR3 comprises 13 residues. Germline assignment: CDR1 LGHNT and CDR2 FRNRAP. CDR3 coding DNA: TGTGCTAGTGGTTTGGAACAGGGCCAGCCCCAGCATTTT. It encodes CASGLEQGQPQHF.

The chain carries TRBV12-3 or TRBV12-4 and TRBJ1-3; TRBD1 agrees at 8 bases. The CDR3 spans 13 residues. V lost 6 bases and J lost 10; bases outside the gene matches: 8. The CDR3 coding sequence is TGTGCCAGCAGAATGACCAGGGGGCGTACCATATATTTT. Residues: CASRMTRGRTIYF.

The V and J genes are TRBV19 and TRBJ1-1; D remains unclear. Trimming pared 2 bases from V and 2 bases from J, leaving 9 bases between. This CDR3 has 14 amino acids. The V gene's germline CDR1 is LNHDA and CDR2 SQIVND (reference sequence). The CDR3 DNA is TGTGCCAGTAGTATACAAGCGGTTAACACTGAAGCTTTCTTT. This gives the protein CASSIQAVNTEAFF.

This clonotype was seen many times. This sequence joins TRBV5-1 and TRBJ1-3; no definite D call. V dropped 4 bases and J dropped 2 bases, with 16 bases sitting between them. Germline V gene lookup returns CDR1 SGHRS and CDR2 YFSETQ. The CDR3 sequence is 16 residues long. The DNA for the CDR3 is TGCGCCAGCAGCCCTGATTCGGGGTCCACTGGAAACACCATATATTTT. It yields the protein CASSPDSGSTGNTIYF.

The V gene is TRBV4-3, the J gene TRBJ2-1, with D tentatively TRBD1 (6 bases). Germline assignment: CDR1 LGHNA and CDR2 YSLEER. The CDR3 is 15 residues long. V was shortened by 0 bases and J by 8 bases, with 14 bases between the two germline ends. CDR3 region: CASSQETGRNYEQFF. The CDR3 nucleotides read TGCGCCAGCAGCCAAGAGACAGGTAGAAACTATGAGCAGTTCTTC.